These 5 T cell receptor beta chains were all obtained from the same sample, sequenced in a study of T cells after yellow fever vaccination. Each CDR3 protein is one row after TCRdb ran MiXCR on the 5' RACE reads. The table includes hundreds of thousands of distinct CDR3 sequences, around 4.9% detected once. Sequenced material: CD4+ T cells sorted from PBMCs, taken on the day of the yellow fever booster vaccination. Every receptor here comes from a man aged 18 to 29 who received the YFV17D yellow fever vaccine.

This chain links TRBV29-1 with TRBJ2-3; D gene unclear. The length of the CDR3 is 10 residues. The V gene lost 5 bases and the J gene lost 6 bases, with 6 bases spanning the gap. Germline CDR1 SQVTM, CDR2 ANQGSEA. Here the CDR3 DNA reads TGCAGCGTTTCGTCCGATACGCAGTATTTT. It codes for CSVSSDTQYF.

This clonotype came up many times. The chain has TRBV10-3 and TRBJ1-5; D uncertain. CDR1 ENHRY and CDR2 SYGVKD come from the germline V gene. V was clipped by 0 bases and J by 0 bases, with 9 bases between them. The CDR3 consists of 16 residues. The CDR3 nucleotides are TGTGCCATCAGTGAGTCGAGGTCCCATAGCAATCAGCCCCAGCATTTT. Translated, it gives CAISESRSHSNQPQHF.

This chain connects TRBV7-3 to TRBJ2-7, with TRBD1 identical over 9 bases. The ends lost 0 bases at V and 0 bases at J; junction bases unmatched: 21. The length of the CDR3 is 22 residues. Germline values: CDR1 SGHTA, CDR2 FQGTGA. The CDR3 region has the DNA TGTGCCAGCAGCTTAACGTACGGTTATCCGGGACAGGGTTTTTGGGGCTCCTACGAGCAGTACGTC. Residues: CASSLTYGYPGQGFWGSYEQYV.

This clonotype has ten or more counts. The chain joins TRBV7-8 to TRBJ1-4; 7 nucleotides line up with TRBD1. CDR1 SGHVS and CDR2 FQNEAQ come from the germline V gene. This CDR3 comprises 16 residues. After removal of 5 bases from V and 5 bases from J, the junction contained 11 bases not matched to a gene. As DNA, the CDR3 is TGTGCCAGCAGCACCCGGACAGGCGGGCGAAATGAAAAACTGTTTTTT. It yields the protein CASSTRTGGRNEKLFF.

This clonotype was recorded many times. The chain recombines TRBV6-2 or TRBV6-3 with TRBJ2-7; D perhaps matches TRBD1 (6 bases). Germline assignment: CDR1 MNHEY and CDR2 SVGEGT. CDR3 size: 16 residues. Trimming took 4 bases from V and 0 from J, leaving 16 bases between them. The CDR3 DNA is TGTGCCAGCAGTTTGCCACCGGCGGACAGCTCCTACGAGCAGTACGTC. This encodes CASSLPPADSSYEQYV.